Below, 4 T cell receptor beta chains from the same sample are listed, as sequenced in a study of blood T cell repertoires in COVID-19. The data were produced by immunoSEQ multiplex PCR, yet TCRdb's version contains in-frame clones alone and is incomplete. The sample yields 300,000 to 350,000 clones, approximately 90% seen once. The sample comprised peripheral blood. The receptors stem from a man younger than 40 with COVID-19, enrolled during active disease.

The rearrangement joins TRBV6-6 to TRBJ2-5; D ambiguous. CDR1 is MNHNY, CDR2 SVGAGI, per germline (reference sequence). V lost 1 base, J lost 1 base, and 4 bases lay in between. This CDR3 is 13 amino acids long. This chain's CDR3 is CASSYFVQETQYF. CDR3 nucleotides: TGTGCCAGCAGTTACTTCGTCCAAGAGACCCAGTACTTC.

The CDR3 region is CASSPALAGVGEQFF. The CDR3, as DNA: TGTGCCAGCAGCCCCGCCCTAGCGGGAGTGGGTGAGCAGTTCTTC. The rearrangement links TRBV9 to TRBJ2-1; 10 nucleotides line up with TRBD2. This CDR3 has 15 residues. Germline values: CDR1 SGDLS, CDR2 YYNGEE. The V and J ends lost 4 bases and 9 bases, in that order; junction bases with no gene match: 10.

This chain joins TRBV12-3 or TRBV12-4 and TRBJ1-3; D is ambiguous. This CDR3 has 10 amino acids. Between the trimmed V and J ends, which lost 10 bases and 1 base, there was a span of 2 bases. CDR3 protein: CATSGNTIYF. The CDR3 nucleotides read TGTGCCACTTCTGGAAACACCATATATTTT.

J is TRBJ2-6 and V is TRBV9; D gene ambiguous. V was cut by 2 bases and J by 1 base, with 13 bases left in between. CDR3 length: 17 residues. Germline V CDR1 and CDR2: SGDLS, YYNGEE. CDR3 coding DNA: TGTGCCAGCAGCGTCCCTCTTCTCGGTTCTGGGGCCAACGTCCTGACTTTC. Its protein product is CASSVPLLGSGANVLTF.